The 26 T cell receptor beta chains presented below share a single source sample, sequenced in a study of diagnostic markers for celiac disease. TCRdb reprocessed the reads, with one entry per CDR3 protein and no DNA. This sample's clone table lists just over 7,500 distinct CDR3 sequences. Sequences were obtained from either unsorted cells or a sorted T cell fraction (not recorded which). All receptors derive from a human donor. This table probably holds off-target reads from a library built for another chain.

The CDR3 here is CASSPRGIVSDKSYEQYF. V and J are TRBV3-1 and TRBJ2-7. The germline V gene encodes CDR1 LGHDT and CDR2 YNNKEL (reference sequence). The length of the CDR3 is 18 residues.

The CDR3 sequence is CASSHLTVAERKLIF. This chain joins TRBV7-9 and TRBJ1-1. Germline V gene data show CDR1 as SEHNR and CDR2 as FQNEAQ (reference sequence). CDR3 length: 15 residues.

The chain employs TRBV28 and TRBJ2-2; TCRdb's D call, TRBD1, is unchecked because there is no DNA. CDR1 is MDHEN and CDR2 is SYDVKM in the germline V gene. The CDR3 totals 15 residues. The CDR3 loop reads CASTTGTENTGELFF.

The chain carries TRBV7-9 and TRBJ1-1. The V gene's germline CDR1 is SEHNR and CDR2 FQNEAQ (reference sequence). This CDR3 has 14 amino acids. Here the CDR3 reads CASSASVAGTEVFF.

Its frequency marks this clonotype as medium-sized. The chain uses TRBV7-2 and TRBJ2-7; without DNA, the TCRdb call of TRBD1 cannot be checked. Per germline, CDR1 SGHTA and CDR2 FQGNSA. This CDR3 spans 15 amino acids. The CDR3 loop is CASSLDVVGGSEQYF.

This clonotype is classed as medium-sized by frequency. This chain links TRBV19 with TRBJ2-1. This CDR3 contains 14 residues. Germline V gives CDR1 LNHDA, CDR2 SQIVND (reference sequence). The CDR3: CASSIGTTYNEQFF. Full variable domain (remainder filled in from reference TRBV19 and TRBJ2-1): DGGITQSPKYLFRKEGQNVTLSCEQNLNHDAMYWYRQDPGQGLRLIYYSQIVNDFQKGDIAEGYSVSREKKESFPLTVTSAQKNPTAFYLCASSIGTTYNEQFFGPGTRLTVL.

V gene TRBV19 combines with J gene TRBJ1-3. Germline V CDR1 and CDR2: LNHDA, SQIVND (reference sequence). The CDR3 totals 13 residues. CDR3 sequence: CASSTTRRATIYF.

This clonotype is classed as medium-sized by frequency. The rearrangement joins TRBV4-1 to TRBJ2-3; TCRdb's D call of TRBD1 is untestable without DNA. The CDR3 spans 18 residues. Germline assignment: CDR1 MGHRA and CDR2 YSYEKL. The CDR3 here is CASSQVAYGGFGTDTQYF.

This clonotype is medium-sized by frequency. The chain joins TRBV5-1 to TRBJ2-3; checking the TCRdb D call of TRBD2 is not possible without DNA. Germline lookup yields CDR1 SGHRS and CDR2 YFSETQ. The CDR3 contains 20 residues. CDR3 loop: CASSNDPGLAALRGTDTQYF.

The chain has TRBV4-2 and TRBJ2-6; the D call from TCRdb, TRBD1, cannot be confirmed without DNA. Germline CDR1 LGHNA, CDR2 YNFKEQ. The CDR3 contains 18 residues. CDR3 sequence reads: CASSQDPPGSSGANVLTF.

This chain uses TRBV27 with TRBJ2-3; no DNA is available, so the TRBD1 call from TCRdb remains unchecked. This CDR3 spans 15 amino acids. Germline V gene sequence: CDR1 MNHEY, CDR2 SMNVEV (reference sequence). CDR3 amino acids: CASSPSALEPDTQYF.

The chain joins TRBV27 to TRBJ1-2; as DNA is missing, the TRBD1 call by TCRdb cannot be tested. The CDR3 spans 13 residues. The germline V gene has CDR1 MNHEY and CDR2 SMNVEV (reference sequence). CDR3 loop: CASSLGRRGGYTF.

The V and J genes are TRBV7-6 and TRBJ2-3. The CDR3 has 15 amino acids. Looked up from germline, CDR1 is SGHVS and CDR2 is FNYEAQ. CDR3 amino acids: CASSLVATTVDTQYF.

CDR3 protein: CSAERPRANNEQFF. The chain recombines TRBV20-1 with TRBJ2-1; without DNA, the TCRdb call of TRBD1 cannot be checked. The CDR3 runs 14 residues. In germline, CDR1 is DFQATT, CDR2 SNEGSKA (reference sequence).

This chain joins TRBV29-1 and TRBJ1-5; TCRdb proposes TRBD1, but this gene call is untestable without DNA. From germline, CDR1 is SQVTM and CDR2 ANQGSEA. The CDR3 extends over 13 amino acids. CDR3 protein: CSVEDRANQPQHF.

This chain connects TRBV5-1 to TRBJ2-5. From germline, CDR1 is SGHRS and CDR2 YFSETQ. CDR3 length: 14 amino acids. The CDR3 spells CASSLASGQETQYF. Drawing the rest from reference TRBV5-1 and TRBJ2-5, the complete variable domain is KAGVTQTPRYLIKTRGQQVTLSCSPISGHRSVSWYQQTPGQGLQFLFEYFSETQRNKGNFPGRFSGRQFSNSRSEMNVSTLELGDSALYLCASSLASGQETQYFGPGTRLLVL.

V usage is TRBV6-6 and J usage is TRBJ2-3; the TRBD1 assignment by TCRdb is unverifiable without DNA. CDR3 length: 18 amino acids. The germline V gene encodes CDR1 MNHNY and CDR2 SVGAGI (reference sequence). This CDR3 is CASSYSADSWRDTDTQYF.

The chain employs TRBV19 and TRBJ1-1; absent DNA, TCRdb's TRBD1 call cannot be checked. Germline CDR1 is LNHDA and CDR2 is SQIVND (reference sequence). The length of the CDR3 is 17 residues. CDR3: CASSIPGWASRHTEAFF. The whole variable domain, remainder taken from reference TRBV19 and TRBJ1-1, is DGGITQSPKYLFRKEGQNVTLSCEQNLNHDAMYWYRQDPGQGLRLIYYSQIVNDFQKGDIAEGYSVSREKKESFPLTVTSAQKNPTAFYLCASSIPGWASRHTEAFFGQGTRLTVV.

The chain employs TRBV20-1 and TRBJ1-1. Germline CDR1 and CDR2: DFQATT and SNEGSKA (reference sequence). The CDR3 covers 15 residues. CDR3: CSASHVQVMNTEAFF.

This chain connects TRBV7-3 to TRBJ2-1; TCRdb's D gene call, TRBD2, goes unchecked for lack of DNA. The germline CDR1 and CDR2 sequences are SGHTA and FQGTGA. The CDR3 is 13 residues long. CDR3 residues: CASSPSGVDEQFF.

The chain employs TRBV2 and TRBJ2-5; TCRdb designates TRBD1, a call that cannot be tested without DNA. The CDR3 is 14 residues long. CDR1 and CDR2 from the germline V gene are SNHLY and FYNNEI. CDR3 protein: CASSERTGRETQYF.

The rearrangement uses TRBV5-1 and TRBJ1-1; checking the TCRdb D call of TRBD1 is not possible without DNA. Per germline, CDR1 SGHRS and CDR2 YFSETQ. The CDR3 has 14 residues. The CDR3 region is CASSSEGATTEAFF.

The rearrangement joins TRBV20-1 to TRBJ2-5; TCRdb indicates TRBD2, and absent DNA this call remains unverified. The V gene's germline CDR1 is DFQATT and CDR2 SNEGSKA (reference sequence). This CDR3 spans 16 amino acids. The chain's CDR3 is CSATRTSGGARETQYF.

The chain combines TRBV5-1 with TRBJ2-5; TCRdb's assignment of TRBD1 cannot be checked, as there is no DNA. The CDR3 runs to 14 residues. Per the germline V gene, CDR1 is SGHRS and CDR2 is YFSETQ. The CDR3 protein is CASSLGAGKETQYF.

In terms of frequency, this clonotype is medium-sized. The chain is built from TRBV28 and TRBJ2-5. The CDR3 length is 14 residues. The V gene's germline CDR1 is MDHEN and CDR2 SYDVKM. This chain's CDR3 is CASSFVTRRETQYF.

CDR3 sequence: CATSDPGTTGNTIYF. J is TRBJ1-3 and V is TRBV24-1; TCRdb's D gene call, TRBD1, goes unchecked for lack of DNA. The CDR3 runs 15 residues. Germline CDR1 reads KGHDR; CDR2 reads SFDVKD.